The 3 T cell receptor beta chains in this list originate from one sample, sequenced in a study of PD-1 blockade in classical Hodgkin lymphoma. Sequencing was performed with immunoSEQ multiplex PCR; in TCRdb, only in-frame clones are kept and a portion is missing. The sample holds 5,500 to 8,000 clones, roughly four fifths seen once. Documented time point: cycle 4 day 1 (C4D1), after around six weeks of nivolumab. The patients all showed relapse after autologous stem cell transplantation, while their brentuximab vedotin exposure varied. The sequencing here drew on peripheral blood mononuclear cells (PBMCs), taken before the fourth cycle of nivolumab. All receptors come from a human donor with classical Hodgkin lymphoma.

This clone was counted only a few times. The CDR3 loop is CASSRGWWGAEQYF. CDR3 coding DNA: TGTGCCAGCAGCCGTGGATGGTGGGGGGCCGAGCAGTACTTC. The chain couples TRBV14 to TRBJ2-7; D possibly uses TRBD1 or TRBD2 (6 bases each). This CDR3 spans 14 amino acids. Per the germline V gene, CDR1 is SGHDN and CDR2 is FVKESK. V was pared by 4 bases and J by 6 bases, with 16 bases between.

J is TRBJ2-7 and V is TRBV6-5; D is ambiguous. The CDR3 totals 11 residues. Germline-derived CDR1 and CDR2 are MNHEY and SVGAGI. Trimming removed 6 bases from V and 5 bases from J, with 8 bases in between. DNA of the CDR3: TGTGCCAGCAGGGGGTTCCACGAGCAGTACTTC. It codes for CASRGFHEQYF.

This rearrangement joins TRBV6-5 to TRBJ1-4; D may be TRBD1 (5 bases). The germline V gene encodes CDR1 MNHEY and CDR2 SVGAGI. The V gene lost 8 bases and the J gene lost 7 bases, with 11 bases spanning the gap. The CDR3 contains 12 residues. CDR3 amino acids: CASAGLFEKLFF. The CDR3 DNA is TGTGCCAGCGCGGGACTGTTTGAAAAACTGTTTTTT.